This TCR beta chain came from a study of graft-versus-host responses after intestinal transplantation. Study in general: Each recipient received a multivisceral, liver-intestinal, or isolated intestinal graft. The recipients all started with anti-thymocyte globulin induction and then took tacrolimus and steroids for roughly three years.

Regarding this clone: Its antigen is as yet unknown.

Study results and caveats: The authors found GvH clones in recipient marrow, some appearing first in ileum or blood. After transplant, early declines in HvG clones were associated with peak levels of circulating GvH clones.

TCRdb's copy holds only in-frame clones and misses some; the assay was immunoSEQ multiplex PCR. The sample yields 90,000 to 130,000 clones, 85% to 95% seen once. Germline CDR1 MGHRA, CDR2 YSYEKL. CDR3 size: 15 residues. V was clipped by 0 bases and J by 4 bases; unmatched bases: 5. This clonotype was sampled from a human donor who was the organ donor for an intestinal transplant. This chain uses TRBV4-1 with TRBJ1-1; 7 bases fit TRBD1. The material sequenced was unstimulated CD8+ T cells sorted from spleen or lymph node cells, taken before transplant. The CDR3 sequence is CASSQELTGPTEAFF. CDR3 DNA sequence: TGCGCCAGCAGCCAAGAATTGACAGGGCCCACTGAAGCTTTCTTT.